A selection of T cell receptor beta chains follows, all from one sample in a study of T cell changes during pregnancy in multiple sclerosis. Clones were sequenced by immunoSEQ multiplex PCR, and TCRdb holds only the in-frame ones, with some missing. The sample contains 25,000 to 30,000 clones, approximately 90% of which appear only once. Sequenced here: CD4+ T cells from peripheral blood mononuclear cells, sampled in the first trimester of pregnancy. The receptors come from a female donor with multiple sclerosis, enrolled in a pregnancy study. The CDR3 runs from the conserved cysteine through the conserved F or W. The order of the fields is J gene, D gene, V gene, clone size, CDR3 DNA, CDR3 protein. A D gene is named only where the DNA matches it firmly. Clone size appears in some rows only: once, few, many, or a class for an expanded clone.

J: TRBJ2-5; D: TRBD2; V: TRBV7-7; size: -; DNA: TGTGCTAGCAGCTTAGTTACAGCGGGGGGCTCTCGTTTAGAGACCCAGTACTTC; CDR3: CASSLVTAGGSRLETQYF
J: TRBJ1-2; D: -; V: TRBV19; size: -; DNA: TGTGCCAGTAGACCCAGGGGTCTACAAGGCTACACCTTC; CDR3: CASRPRGLQGYTF
J: TRBJ2-5; D: TRBD1; V: TRBV5-1; size: -; DNA: TGCGCCAGCAGCTTTCAGGGGGTTCCCTCACAAGAGACCCAGTACTTC; CDR3: CASSFQGVPSQETQYF
J: TRBJ1-6; D: -; V: TRBV11-2; size: -; DNA: TGTGCCAGCAGCCTATTAATCGGGGGGCAGGGCTCCTATAATTCACCCCTCCACTTT; CDR3: CASSLLIGGQGSYNSPLHF
J: TRBJ1-5; D: -; V: TRBV5-1; size: -; DNA: TGCGCCAGCAGCTTCGGGGGAGGGGATCAGCCCCAGCATTTT; CDR3: CASSFGGGDQPQHF
J: TRBJ2-1; D: TRBD1; V: TRBV5-1; size: -; DNA: TGCGCCAGCAGCTTGAGGGGACAGGGTCTCTACAATGAGCAGTTCTTC; CDR3: CASSLRGQGLYNEQFF
J: TRBJ2-5; D: TRBD2; V: TRBV28; size: -; DNA: TGTGCCAGCAGTTCCCTAAAGCGGGGCCACGACCGGGAGACCCAGTACTTC; CDR3: CASSSLKRGHDRETQYF
J: TRBJ1-5; D: -; V: TRBV6-5; size: -; DNA: TGTGCCAGCAGTTATGGGAGTAATAGCAATCAGCCCCAGCATTTT; CDR3: CASSYGSNSNQPQHF
J: TRBJ2-3; D: -; V: TRBV7-9; size: -; DNA: TGTGCCAGCAGCCCCGGGATACACCCCGCCGATACGCAGTATTTT; CDR3: CASSPGIHPADTQYF
J: TRBJ1-2; D: -; V: TRBV5-5; size: -; DNA: TGTGCCAGCAGCTTGGGGGTCAGGGAGGGCTATGGCTACACCTTC; CDR3: CASSLGVREGYGYTF
J: TRBJ1-2; D: -; V: TRBV7-9; size: -; DNA: TGTGCCGCGGGGGGTAACTATGGCTACACCTTC; CDR3: CAAGGNYGYTF
J: TRBJ2-5; D: TRBD1; V: TRBV29-1; size: once; DNA: TGCAGCGTGGGTCCGACAGGGGGCTCGGAGACCCAGTACTTC; CDR3: CSVGPTGGSETQYF
J: TRBJ1-2; D: TRBD1; V: TRBV11-2; size: -; DNA: TGTGCCAGCAGCCCAGGACAGGGCCACTATGGCTACACCTTC; CDR3: CASSPGQGHYGYTF
J: TRBJ2-7; D: TRBD2; V: TRBV5-1; size: once; DNA: TGCGCCAGCAGCTTCGGGGGGGCGGTCGAGCAGTACTTC; CDR3: CASSFGGAVEQYF
J: TRBJ1-1; D: TRBD1; V: TRBV5-6; size: -; DNA: TGTGCCAGCATCCCAAACGGTAGACAGGGGATGAACACTGAAGCTTTCTTT; CDR3: CASIPNGRQGMNTEAFF
J: TRBJ2-2; D: TRBD1; V: TRBV9; size: -; DNA: TGTGCCAGCAGCCCCAGTATTGCGACAGGGCGGACCGGGGAGCTGTTTTTT; CDR3: CASSPSIATGRTGELFF
J: TRBJ2-2; D: -; V: TRBV6-6; size: -; DNA: TGTGCCAGCCGGGACACCGGGAAAACCGGGGAGCTGTTTTTT; CDR3: CASRDTGKTGELFF
J: TRBJ1-2; D: -; V: TRBV4-1; size: -; DNA: TGCGCCAGCAGCCTAGGGGCCTCTGTAATTTATGGCTACACCTTC; CDR3: CASSLGASVIYGYTF
J: TRBJ2-7; D: -; V: TRBV19; size: -; DNA: TGTGCCAGTAGTAAAAGCCGGGACTGGAACTTCTACGAGCAGTACTTC; CDR3: CASSKSRDWNFYEQYF
J: TRBJ2-2; D: -; V: TRBV30; size: -; DNA: TGTGCCTGGAGTGGGGGACACGAATCCGGGGAGCTGTTTTTT; CDR3: CAWSGGHESGELFF
J: TRBJ1-6; D: -; V: TRBV4-1; size: -; DNA: TGCGCCAGCAGCCAAGATGGGCGGGGGAATAATTCACCCCTCCACTTT; CDR3: CASSQDGRGNNSPLHF
J: TRBJ1-5; D: TRBD1; V: TRBV19; size: once; DNA: TGTGCCAGTCGGAGGACAGGGGGTAATCAGCCCCAGCATTTT; CDR3: CASRRTGGNQPQHF
J: TRBJ2-7; D: TRBD1; V: TRBV6-5; size: -; DNA: TGTGCCAGCGGTTGGGGTCCAGGACAGGGATCCTACGAGCAGTACTTC; CDR3: CASGWGPGQGSYEQYF
J: TRBJ2-3; D: TRBD1; V: TRBV2; size: -; DNA: TGTGCCAGCAGCCCCGCACCGGGACAGGGCCCAGATACGCAGTATTTT; CDR3: CASSPAPGQGPDTQYF
J: TRBJ1-2; D: -; V: TRBV30; size: -; DNA: TGTGCCTGGAGTGTCTACTATGGCTACACCTTC; CDR3: CAWSVYYGYTF
J: TRBJ2-1; D: -; V: TRBV12-5; size: once; DNA: TGTGCTAGTGGGATAACGGACCCCGGGGGTGAGCAGTTCTTC; CDR3: CASGITDPGGEQFF
J: TRBJ1-1; D: -; V: TRBV4-1; size: -; DNA: TGCGCCAGCAGCCAAAAAACAGGATTCAACACTGAAGCTTTCTTT; CDR3: CASSQKTGFNTEAFF
J: TRBJ2-2; D: -; V: TRBV7-7; size: once; DNA: TGTGCTAGCAGCGTTAGAGTGGCCGGGGAGCTGTTTTTT; CDR3: CASSVRVAGELFF
J: TRBJ1-4; D: -; V: TRBV7-9; size: -; DNA: TGTGCCAGCAGCTTAGCTTGGGGGCCCCCGGTGGAAAAACTGTTTTTT; CDR3: CASSLAWGPPVEKLFF
J: TRBJ2-3; D: TRBD1; V: TRBV5-8; size: once; DNA: TGTGCCAGCAGCCTACAGGGGGCTGGATCAGATACGCAGTATTTT; CDR3: CASSLQGAGSDTQYF
J: TRBJ1-2; D: TRBD1; V: TRBV28; size: -; DNA: TGTGCCAGGAGGGACAGGGGAAACTATGGCTACACCTTC; CDR3: CARRDRGNYGYTF
J: TRBJ1-6; D: -; V: TRBV28; size: -; DNA: TGTGCCACCGTCGACAGGAATTCACCCCTCCACTTT; CDR3: CATVDRNSPLHF
J: TRBJ2-3; D: -; V: TRBV11-2; size: -; DNA: TGTGCCAGCAGCTTGGCAGGGGCTTCAGATACGCAGTATTTT; CDR3: CASSLAGASDTQYF